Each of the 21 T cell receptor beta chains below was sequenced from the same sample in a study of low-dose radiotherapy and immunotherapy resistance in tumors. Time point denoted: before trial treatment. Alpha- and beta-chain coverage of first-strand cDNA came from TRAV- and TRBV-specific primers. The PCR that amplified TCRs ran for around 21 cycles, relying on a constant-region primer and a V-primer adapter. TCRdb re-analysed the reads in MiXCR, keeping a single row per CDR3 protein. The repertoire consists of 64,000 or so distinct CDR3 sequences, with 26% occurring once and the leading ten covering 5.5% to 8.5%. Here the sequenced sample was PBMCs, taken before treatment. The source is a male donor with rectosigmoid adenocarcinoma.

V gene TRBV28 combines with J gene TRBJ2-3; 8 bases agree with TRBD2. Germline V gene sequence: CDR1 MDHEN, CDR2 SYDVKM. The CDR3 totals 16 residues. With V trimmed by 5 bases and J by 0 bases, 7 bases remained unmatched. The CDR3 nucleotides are TGTGCCAGCAGTCCGACTAGCGTGAAGAGCACAGATACGCAGTATTTT. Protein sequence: CASSPTSVKSTDTQYF. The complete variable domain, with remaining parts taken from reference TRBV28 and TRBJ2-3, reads DVKVTQSSRYLVKRTGEKVFLECVQDMDHENMFWYRQDPGLGLRLIYFSYDVKMKEKGDIPEGYSVSREKKERFSLILESASTNQTSMYLCASSPTSVKSTDTQYFGPGTRLTVL.

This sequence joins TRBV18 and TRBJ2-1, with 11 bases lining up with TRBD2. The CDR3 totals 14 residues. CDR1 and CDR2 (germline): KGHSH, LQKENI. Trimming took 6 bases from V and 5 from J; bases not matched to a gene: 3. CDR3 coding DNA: TGTGCCAGCTCTGGGACTAGCGGTAACAATGAGCAGTTCTTC. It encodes CASSGTSGNNEQFF.

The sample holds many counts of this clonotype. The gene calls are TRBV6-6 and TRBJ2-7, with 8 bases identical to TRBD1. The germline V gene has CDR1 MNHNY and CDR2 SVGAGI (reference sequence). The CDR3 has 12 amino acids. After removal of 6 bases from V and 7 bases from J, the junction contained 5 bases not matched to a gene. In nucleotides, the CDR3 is TGTGCCAGCAGCGACAGGGGACGGGAGCAGTACTTC. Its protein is CASSDRGREQYF.

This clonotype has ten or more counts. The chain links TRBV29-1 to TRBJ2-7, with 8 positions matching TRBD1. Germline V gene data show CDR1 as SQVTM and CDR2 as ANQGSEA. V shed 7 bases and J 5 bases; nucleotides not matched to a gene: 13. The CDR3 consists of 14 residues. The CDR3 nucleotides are TGCAGCGCCAATACCGGGACAGGAGGGGACGAGCAGTACTTC. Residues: CSANTGTGGDEQYF.

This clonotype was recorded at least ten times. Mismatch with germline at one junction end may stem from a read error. The DNA for the CDR3 is TGTTCCAGCAGTGACACAGGGGGTCAGCCCCAGCATTTT. It is translated as CSSSDTGGQPQHF. The chain carries TRBV6-6 and TRBJ1-5; 8 bases are shared with TRBD1. The germline gives CDR1 MNHNY, CDR2 SVGAGI (reference sequence). CDR3 length: 13 residues.

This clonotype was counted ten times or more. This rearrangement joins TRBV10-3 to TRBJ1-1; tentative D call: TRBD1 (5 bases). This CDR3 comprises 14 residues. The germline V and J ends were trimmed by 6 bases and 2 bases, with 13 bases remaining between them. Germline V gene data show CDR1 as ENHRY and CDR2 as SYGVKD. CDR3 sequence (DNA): TGTGCCATCAGGACCGAAGGACAAAACACTGAAGCTTTCTTT. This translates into CAIRTEGQNTEAFF.

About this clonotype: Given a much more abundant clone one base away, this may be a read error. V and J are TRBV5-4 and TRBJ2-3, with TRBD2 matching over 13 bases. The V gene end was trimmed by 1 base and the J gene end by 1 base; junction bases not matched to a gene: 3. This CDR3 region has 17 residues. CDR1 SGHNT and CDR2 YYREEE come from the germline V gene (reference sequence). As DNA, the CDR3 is TGTGCCAGCAGCTTGACTAGCGGGGGGGGGCGCACAGATACGCAGTATTTT. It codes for CASSLTSGGGRTDTQYF. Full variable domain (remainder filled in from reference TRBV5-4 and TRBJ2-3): ETGVTQSPTHLIKTRGQQVTLRCSSQSGHNTVSWYQQALGQGPQFIFQYYREEENGRGNFPPRFSGLQFPNYSSELNVNALELDDSALYLCASSLTSGGGRTDTQYFGPGTRLTVL.

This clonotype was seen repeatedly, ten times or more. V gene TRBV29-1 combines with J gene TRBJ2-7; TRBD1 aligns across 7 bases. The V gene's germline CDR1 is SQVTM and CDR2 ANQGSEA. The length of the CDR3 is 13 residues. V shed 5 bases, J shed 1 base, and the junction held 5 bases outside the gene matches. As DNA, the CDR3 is TGCAGCGTTATCACGGGACAGTCCTACGAGCAGTACTTC. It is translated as CSVITGQSYEQYF.

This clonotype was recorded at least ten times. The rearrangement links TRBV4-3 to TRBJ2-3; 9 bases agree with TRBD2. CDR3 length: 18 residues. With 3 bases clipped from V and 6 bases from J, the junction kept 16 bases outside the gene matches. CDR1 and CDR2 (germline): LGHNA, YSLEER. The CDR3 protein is CASSHRRSGGLEADTQYF. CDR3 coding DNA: TGCGCCAGCAGCCATAGGAGGAGCGGGGGGCTCGAGGCCGATACGCAGTATTTT.

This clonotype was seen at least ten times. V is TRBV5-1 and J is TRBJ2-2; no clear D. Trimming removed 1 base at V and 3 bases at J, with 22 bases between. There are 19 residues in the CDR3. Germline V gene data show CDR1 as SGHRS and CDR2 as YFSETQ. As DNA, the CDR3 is TGCGCCAGCAGCTTGTTAGACACCTATGGACCTTTGGACACCGGGGAGCTGTTTTTT. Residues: CASSLLDTYGPLDTGELFF.

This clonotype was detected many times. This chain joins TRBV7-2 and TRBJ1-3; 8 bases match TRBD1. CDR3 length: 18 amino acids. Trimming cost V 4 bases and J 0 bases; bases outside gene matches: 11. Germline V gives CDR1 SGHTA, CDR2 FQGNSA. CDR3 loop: CASSSGTGQVGSGNTIYF. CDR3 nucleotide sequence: TGTGCCAGCAGCTCCGGGACAGGTCAAGTTGGCTCTGGAAACACCATATATTTT.

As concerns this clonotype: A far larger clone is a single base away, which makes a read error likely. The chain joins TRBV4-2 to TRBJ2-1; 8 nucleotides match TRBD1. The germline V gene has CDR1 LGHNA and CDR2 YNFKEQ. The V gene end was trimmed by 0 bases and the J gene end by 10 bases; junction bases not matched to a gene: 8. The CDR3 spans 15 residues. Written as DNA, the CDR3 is TGTGCCAGCAGCCAAGATCCGGCAGGGGGCGACGAGCAGTTCTTC. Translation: CASSQDPAGGDEQFF.

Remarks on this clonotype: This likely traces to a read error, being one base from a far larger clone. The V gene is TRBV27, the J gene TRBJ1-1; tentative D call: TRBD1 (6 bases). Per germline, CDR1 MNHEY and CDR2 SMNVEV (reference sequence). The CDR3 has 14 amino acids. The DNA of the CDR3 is TGTGTCAGCAGCCTGGGACACCTAGAGACTGAAGCTTTCTTT. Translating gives CVSSLGHLETEAFF.

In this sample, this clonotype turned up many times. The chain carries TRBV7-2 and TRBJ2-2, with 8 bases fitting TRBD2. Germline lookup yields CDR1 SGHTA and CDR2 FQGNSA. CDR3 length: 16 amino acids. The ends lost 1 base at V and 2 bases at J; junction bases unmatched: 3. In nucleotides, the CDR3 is TGTGCCAGCAGCTTAGTTGCGGGGGGTAACACCGGGGAGCTGTTTTTT. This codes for CASSLVAGGNTGELFF.

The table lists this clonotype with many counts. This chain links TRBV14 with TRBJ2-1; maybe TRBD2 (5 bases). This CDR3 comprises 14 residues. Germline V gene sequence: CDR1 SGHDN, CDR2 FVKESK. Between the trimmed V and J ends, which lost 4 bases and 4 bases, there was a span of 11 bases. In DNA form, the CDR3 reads TGTGCCAGCAGCCGGATCTCGGGGTACAATGAGCAGTTCTTC. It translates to CASSRISGYNEQFF.

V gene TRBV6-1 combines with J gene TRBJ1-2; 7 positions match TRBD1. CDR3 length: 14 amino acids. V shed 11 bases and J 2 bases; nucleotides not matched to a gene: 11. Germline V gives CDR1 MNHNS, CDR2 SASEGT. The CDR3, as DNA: TGTGCCGCTAGGCCAGGGGGACAGAACTATGGCTACACCTTC. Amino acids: CAARPGGQNYGYTF.

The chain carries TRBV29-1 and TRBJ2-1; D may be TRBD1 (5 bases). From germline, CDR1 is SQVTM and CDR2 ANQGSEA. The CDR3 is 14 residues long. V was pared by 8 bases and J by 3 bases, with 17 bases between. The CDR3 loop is CSFDSPAFYNEQFF. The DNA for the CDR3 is TGCAGCTTCGACAGTCCCGCTTTCTACAATGAGCAGTTCTTC.

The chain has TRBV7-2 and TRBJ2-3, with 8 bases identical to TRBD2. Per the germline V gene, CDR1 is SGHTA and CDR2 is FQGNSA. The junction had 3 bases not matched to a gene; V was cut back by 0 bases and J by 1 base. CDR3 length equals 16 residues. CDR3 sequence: CASSLAGTRGTDTQYF. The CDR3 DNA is TGTGCCAGCAGCTTAGCCGGGACTAGGGGCACAGATACGCAGTATTTT.

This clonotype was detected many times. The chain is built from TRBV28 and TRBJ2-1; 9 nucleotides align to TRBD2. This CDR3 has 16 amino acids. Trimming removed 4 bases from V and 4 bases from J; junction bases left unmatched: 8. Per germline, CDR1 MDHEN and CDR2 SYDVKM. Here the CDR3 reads CASSSELAGEYNEQFF. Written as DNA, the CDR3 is TGTGCCAGCAGTTCAGAACTAGCGGGCGAATACAATGAGCAGTTCTTC.

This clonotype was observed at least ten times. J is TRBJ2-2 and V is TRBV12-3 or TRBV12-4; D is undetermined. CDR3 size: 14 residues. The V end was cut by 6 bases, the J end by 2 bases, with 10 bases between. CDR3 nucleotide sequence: TGTGCCAGCAGCGAGGTGATAAACACCGGGGAGCTGTTTTTT. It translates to CASSEVINTGELFF.

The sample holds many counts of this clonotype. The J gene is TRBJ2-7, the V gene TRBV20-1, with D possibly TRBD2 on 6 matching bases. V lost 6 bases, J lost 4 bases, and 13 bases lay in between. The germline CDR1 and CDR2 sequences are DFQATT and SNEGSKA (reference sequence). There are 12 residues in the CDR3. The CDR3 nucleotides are TGCAGTGCCCCCTCGGGGGAATACGAGCAGTACTTC. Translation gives CSAPSGEYEQYF.